Reported below is one T cell receptor beta chain. This clone was counted between two and nine times. The target of this receptor is not known. No much larger clonotype is one base removed from it; base qualities were not supplied. All of the isolated RNA was reverse transcribed with the High Capacity cDNA Reverse Transcription Kit, so expressed TCRB transcripts were sequenced. Naive, central memory and regulatory T cell samples underwent deep immunoSEQ sequencing, averaging about 3.57 million total reads per sample. Sorted cells were lysed in RLT buffer, and RNA was extracted using DNase-treated RNeasy Micro or Mini kits according to cell number. Each cell subset was processed separately to prevent cross-contamination, with patient and healthy donor samples processed together. TCRB sequences were amplified from cDNA with the immunoSEQ multiplex PCR, producing 87-bp fragments spanning the CDR3 region. Sequencing of the amplicons was performed on the Illumina HiSeq platform. On the study's bioinformatics: PCR bias was computationally corrected using synthetic template baselines, reads within Hamming distance 2 were collapsed, and singletons that could not be merged were discarded. Reads were aligned to IMGT to assign V, D and J genes, CDR3 length, and insertions or deletions at six rearrangement sites. Within each subset, clonotype counts were normalized to sorted cell number, after which true diversity and Gini coefficients were computed with the tcR R package. Repertoire sharing was quantified using the overlap coefficient calculated on TCRB nucleotide sequences. As a proxy for the pre-selection repertoire, out-of-frame TCRB sequences from naive cells were analyzed. This is the immuneACCESS table as TCRdb keeps it, with only in-frame sequences that have V and J called. A part of the clones is gone; compared with another copy, unresolved V genes explain less than half, and the rest is unexplained. Clonal size and the V and J genes are those of that table, whereas D and trimming came from the DNA. A total of a few hundred thousand clones appear in this sample, approximately 11% of them only once. More than 0.015% of the sample belongs to the ten largest clones.

Each donor gave one peripheral blood draw, averaging roughly 120 mL, which was collected into heparinised tubes. A BD FACSAria II and a panel including CD45RO, CCR7, CD25, CD127, CD95 and CD27 were used to sort naive, central memory, regulatory and stem cell-like memory CD4+ T cells. All sorted populations exceeded 95% purity. PBMCs were isolated immediately by Lymphoprep density gradient centrifugation and stained directly without culture. So that batch effects would be minimized, each experiment stained and sorted samples in pairs, pairing one healthy donor with one patient. Sequences MNHEY (CDR1) and SVGAGI (CDR2) are obtained from the germline V gene. The CDR3 goes from the cysteine to the phenylalanine over 13 residues. Here the CDR3 DNA is all that survives: 39 bases in frame from base 1. V was cut back by 5 bases and J by 5 bases, leaving a gap of 12 bases between them. The sample originates from a study of beta chain features in type 1 diabetes (dated by TCRdb to the late 2010s). Concerning the study at large: Patients and healthy donors did not differ in mean age, gender distribution, total cell number or subset yield. A total of approximately 100 million sorted cells were examined across all samples, and the number of cells per subset was strongly correlated with RNA yield. In the study, recently diagnosed type 1 diabetes patients and matched healthy donors were compared on the TCRB repertoires of their sorted circulating CD4+ T cell subsets. Whereas all 30 or so donors provided naive and central memory subsets, regulatory and stem cell-like memory subsets were isolated from just 8 patients and roughly 8 healthy donors.

Summary of the overall study and its limitations: Because cDNA was sequenced instead of genomic DNA, highly expressing activated cells could be over-represented, though the groups showed no difference in activation or CD3 levels. Because small numbers of individuals were included in the HLA sub-analyses, any influence of HLA type on TCRB rearrangement was left unresolved. A moderate but significant shortening of TCRB CDR3 length was observed in type 1 diabetes patients in all four CD4+ subsets. PCR might favor shorter templates, but patient and control samples were amplified and corrected together, so any skew would affect both groups equally. Naive, central memory and regulatory TCRB repertoires appeared to be more similar among patients than among healthy donors. At VDJ recombination sites, patients with type 1 diabetes made fewer insertions and deleted more nucleotides, a pattern implying thymic rearrangement abnormalities.

The sequence joins TRBV6-5 to TRBJ1-2, with TRBD1 perhaps the D gene, on 5 matching bases. This TCR was recovered from a man younger than 45 with type 1 diabetes. Sequenced material: naive CD4+ T cells from blood. The cell subset or site label of this sample denotes: true naive CD4+ T cells. At the DNA level, the sequence is TGTGCCAGCAGTCGGGGGAAGGAATATGGCTACACCTTC. It translates to CASSRGKEYGYTF.